These 5 T cell receptor beta chains share one sample of origin, sequenced in a study of cytomegalovirus exposure and HLA in healthy donors. PCR employed 60 Vbeta and 13 Jbeta primers. Produced via immunoSEQ multiplex PCR; TCRdb's table is partial and in-frame only. The table shows 81,000 or so clones, with approximately 60% occurring only once. Sequencing used PBMCs. The receptors were gathered from a woman aged 30 to 39 in good health and CMV-seropositive.

The table lists this clone with a few counts. The chain uses TRBV19 and TRBJ1-5; D remains unclear. CDR3 length: 13 amino acids. Germline V gene sequence: CDR1 LNHDA, CDR2 SQIVND (reference sequence). Trimming stripped 5 bases from V and 7 bases from J, with 12 bases between. Written as DNA, the CDR3 is TGTGCCAGTAGTTCGAGACGAGGACAGCCCCAGCATTTT. Protein product: CASSSRRGQPQHF.

The rearrangement links TRBV5-1 to TRBJ2-7, with D unresolved. The CDR3 spans 16 residues. The germline V gene has CDR1 SGHRS and CDR2 YFSETQ. V was trimmed by 1 base and J by 5 bases, leaving 19 bases between them. The CDR3 sequence: CASSLTPAGLSHEQYF. CDR3 DNA sequence: TGCGCCAGCAGCTTGACACCGGCAGGATTATCCCACGAGCAGTACTTC.

The rearrangement uses TRBV4-3 and TRBJ2-1, with 8 bases identical to TRBD2. The CDR3 consists of 18 residues. The V segment lost 4 bases and the J segment 6 bases; nucleotides outside the gene matches: 17. The germline gives CDR1 LGHNA, CDR2 YSLEER. The CDR3 sequence: CASSPITGGLSGSNEQFF. The CDR3 coding sequence is TGCGCCAGCAGCCCCATTACGGGGGGGCTCTCCGGGAGCAATGAGCAGTTCTTC.

The chain is built from TRBV6-1 and TRBJ1-5, with 7 bases fitting TRBD1. The CDR3 consists of 13 residues. CDR1 and CDR2 (germline): MNHNS, SASEGT. The ends lost 4 bases at V and 6 bases at J; junction bases unmatched: 3. CDR3 coding DNA: TGTGCCAGCAGTGGAGCAGGGGGTCAGCCCCAGCATTTT. Translated, it gives CASSGAGGQPQHF.

This clone was seen a handful of times. The chain links TRBV9 to TRBJ2-1; 10 positions agree with TRBD1. The V and J ends lost 3 bases and 6 bases, in that order; junction bases with no gene match: 12. The CDR3 loop spans 17 amino acids. Germline V gives CDR1 SGDLS, CDR2 YYNGEE. The CDR3 loop is CASSASGGDRGSNEQFF. The CDR3 coding sequence is TGTGCCAGCAGCGCCTCAGGGGGGGACAGGGGATCCAATGAGCAGTTCTTC. Using reference TRBV9 and TRBJ2-1 for the parts outside the CDR3, the full variable domain is DSGVTQTPKHLITATGQRVTLRCSPRSGDLSVYWYQQSLDQGLQFLIQYYNGEERAKGNILERFSAQQFPDLHSELNLSSLELGDSALYFCASSASGGDRGSNEQFFGPGTRLTVL.